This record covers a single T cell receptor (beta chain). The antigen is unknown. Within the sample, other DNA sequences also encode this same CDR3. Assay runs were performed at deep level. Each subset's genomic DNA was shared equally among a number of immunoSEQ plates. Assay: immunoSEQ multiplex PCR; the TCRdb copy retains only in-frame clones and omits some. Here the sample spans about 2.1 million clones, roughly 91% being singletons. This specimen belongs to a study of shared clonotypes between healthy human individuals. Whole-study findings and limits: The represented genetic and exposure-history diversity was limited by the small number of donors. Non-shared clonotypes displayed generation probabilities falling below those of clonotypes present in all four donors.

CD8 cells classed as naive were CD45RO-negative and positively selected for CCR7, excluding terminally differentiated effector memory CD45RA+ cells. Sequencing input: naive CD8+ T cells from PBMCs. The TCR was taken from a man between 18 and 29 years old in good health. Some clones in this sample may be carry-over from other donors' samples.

DNA for the CDR3: TGTGCCAGCAGCCCCGGGCTGCCCTACGAGCAGTACTTC. The encoded protein is CASSPGLPYEQYF. This chain uses TRBV11-2 with TRBJ2-7, with D unclear. Germline V gene sequence: CDR1 SGHAT, CDR2 FQNNGV. Trimming removed 5 bases at V and 2 bases at J, with 10 bases between. This CDR3 contains 13 residues. Full variable domain (remainder filled in from reference TRBV11-2 and TRBJ2-7): EAGVAQSPRYKIIEKRQSVAFWCNPISGHATLYWYQQILGQGPKLLIQFQNNGVVDDSQLPKDRFSAERLKGVDSTLKIQPAKLEDSAVYLCASSPGLPYEQYFGPGTRLTVT.